The source of this TCR beta chain is a study of blood T cell repertoires in COVID-19 (dated by TCRdb to 2018 to 2021). For context, the study as a whole: Collaborator samples came from the United States, Italy and Spain and covered acute and convalescent phases of COVID-19. Samples were obtained from the ongoing ImmuneRACE study (first 160 participants) and from some 1,200 subjects provided by 6 global collaborators. Subjects who had been exposed to COVID-19, were actively infected with it, or had recovered from it provided the deeply sampled blood TCRbeta repertoires that made up the dataset. A de-identified subject ID, COVID-19 status, age in years and sex were almost always included in the sample metadata. The repertoires were made available in a free public database intended to serve as a resource for research on the immune response to SARS-CoV-2. Where available, HLA class I and class II types were obtained from metadata supplied by the sample provider rather than from assay-based typing. The material from the prospective study consisted of cDNA or gDNA derived from T cells, B-cell-depleted T cells, or PBMCs.

Whole blood was collected in K2EDTA tubes by collaborating institutions according to the institutions' own protocols. For TCRbeta analysis, collaborators shipped samples in one of three forms: frozen whole blood, isolated PBMCs, or DNA extracted from either of those sample types. TCRbeta CDR3 regions were amplified from genomic DNA by means of the immunoSEQ Assay, a bias-controlled multiplex PCR. The published analysis was carried out like this. Within the assay, amplification of reference gene primers was used to estimate how many nucleated cells each sample contained. To quantify the absolute abundance of each unique TCRbeta CDR3 rearrangement, sequence reads were collapsed and filtered. For each sample, productive Simpson clonality was calculated as the square root of Simpson's diversity index across productive rearrangements. Drawn from immuneACCESS, this table holds only the in-frame rearrangements with V and J called that TCRdb kept. Clones are partly lost; checked studies trace under half to an unresolved V gene and leave the rest unexplained. From that table come the V and J calls and clone size; the DNA was used to work out D and trimming. The sample profile shows 70,000 to 90,000 clones; more than 60% of them were found once. The ten biggest clones cover roughly 12% of the sample.

What the study reported, not specific to this receptor: The amount of clinical and demographic metadata varied by source and participant and was provided uncurated.

Counted from cysteine to phenylalanine, this CDR3 has 18 amino acids. The only DNA kept is the CDR3, 54 bases in frame from the first base. The germline V gene encodes CDR1 MGHRA and CDR2 YSYEKL. The germline V end is reduced by 1 base and the J end by 5 bases; junction bases left unmatched: 12. As concerns this clone: This clone's antigen is unknown. The sample holds no much larger clone one base away, and base qualities are not on file.

The sequenced sample was peripheral blood. The chain couples TRBV4-1 to TRBJ2-3; 10 of the junction bases match TRBD2. This receptor was obtained from a man between 65 and 85 years old with acute or convalescent COVID-19. The CDR3 corresponds to CASSQAGLAGGGRDTQYF. The DNA sequence is given as TGCGCCAGCAGCCAAGCCGGATTAGCGGGGGGCGGTAGAGATACGCAGTATTTT.